The next 3 T cell receptor beta chains were all read from a single sample in a study of shared clonotypes between healthy human individuals. The assay was immunoSEQ multiplex PCR, and TCRdb's table has in-frame clones only and misses some. The repertoire has 2 million to 3 million clones, approximately 93% of them found once; the top ten carry 0.35% to 0.45%. The sequencing input was naive CD4+ T cells from PBMCs. Subset noted: CD45RA+ positively selected. All receptors derive from a man younger than 35 in good health. Some clones in this sample may be carry-over from other donors' samples.

This chain uses TRBV11-2 with TRBJ1-4, with D possibly TRBD1 on 5 matching bases. This CDR3 is built from 12 residues. The germline V and J ends were trimmed by 7 bases and 7 bases, with 10 bases remaining between them. CDR1 is SGHAT, CDR2 FQNNGV, per germline. CDR3 amino acids: CASTYGGEKLFF. Written as DNA, the CDR3 is TGTGCCAGCACTTATGGGGGTGAAAAACTGTTTTTT. Together with reference TRBV11-2 and TRBJ1-4, the CDR3 gives the full variable domain: EAGVAQSPRYKIIEKRQSVAFWCNPISGHATLYWYQQILGQGPKLLIQFQNNGVVDDSQLPKDRFSAERLKGVDSTLKIQPAKLEDSAVYLCASTYGGEKLFFGSGTQLSVL.

V is TRBV5-4 and J is TRBJ1-4; D uncertain. The V end lost 4 bases, the J end lost 3 bases, and 10 bases lay between the germline ends. This CDR3 is built from 14 residues. Germline values: CDR1 SGHNT, CDR2 YYREEE (reference sequence). CDR3 DNA: TGTGCCAGCAGCCCCAGTAGGGCTAATGAAAAACTGTTTTTT. Amino acids: CASSPSRANEKLFF.

As to this clone: Other DNA sequences within the sample encode an identical CDR3. The gene calls are TRBV28 and TRBJ1-2, with D uncertain. This CDR3 region has 11 residues. Trimming cost V 8 bases and J 0 bases, with 4 bases left between them. Germline loops: CDR1 MDHEN, CDR2 SYDVKM. The CDR3: CASGTNYGYTF. The CDR3 nucleotides read TGTGCCAGCGGGACTAACTATGGCTACACCTTC.